These 13 T cell receptor beta chains were all obtained from the same sample, sequenced in a study of glioma-infiltrating T cells. Using RNA template, CDR3s of TCR alpha and beta were amplified with iRepertoire arm-PCR. In TCRdb, the multiplex PCR reads were re-called with MiXCR into one record per CDR3 protein. In the table there are roughly 350,000 distinct CDR3 sequences, roughly 41% of which are singletons. Sequenced sample: glioma tissue, nonneoplastic brain tissue, or PBMCs (not recorded which). The receptors derive from a human donor with low-grade glioma or glioblastoma, undergoing nonglioma brain surgery, or in good health (not recorded which).

With respect to this clonotype: The CDR3 carries no conserved terminal phenylalanine or tryptophan, so it likely arises from a read error. In DNA form, the CDR3 reads TGTGCCTGGAGTCCGGGAAATCAGCCCCAGCATCTT. Protein: CAWSPGNQPQHL. The chain joins TRBV30 to TRBJ1-5; D not certain. V dropped 2 bases and J dropped 4 bases, with 6 bases sitting between them. Germline V gives CDR1 GTSNPN, CDR2 SVGIG (reference sequence). The CDR3 is 12 amino acids.

The chain has TRBV7-6 and TRBJ2-5, with 14 positions matching TRBD2. CDR1 and CDR2 from the germline V gene are SGHVS and FNYEAQ. This CDR3 spans 13 amino acids. Trimming took 11 bases from V and 5 from J; bases not matched to a gene: 4. The CDR3: CAATSGRVETQYF. CDR3 nucleotides: TGTGCCGCGACTAGCGGGAGGGTGGAGACCCAGTACTTC.

A note on this clonotype: A read error may be the cause here, since a much bigger clone is one base away. V usage is TRBV20-1 and J usage is TRBJ2-1; the D is unclear. The CDR3 runs 14 residues. V lost 5 bases and J lost 0, with 11 bases in between. CDR1 DFQATT and CDR2 SNEGSKA come from the germline V gene (reference sequence). The CDR3 DNA follows: TGCAGTGCTGCGGCTGGTAGCTCCTACAATGAGCAGTTCTTC. It specifies CSAAAGSSYNEQFF.

On this clonotype itself: Since a much larger clone is just one base distant, this may be a read error. The chain employs TRBV20-1 and TRBJ2-5; 7 nucleotides match TRBD1. This CDR3 is 13 amino acids long. V lost 3 bases, J lost 5 bases, and 6 bases stayed unmatched. The germline V gene has CDR1 DFQATT and CDR2 SNEGSKA (reference sequence). The CDR3 loop reads CSASLQGQETQYF. DNA for the CDR3: TGCAGTGCTAGTCTACAGGGGCAGGAGACCCAGTACTTC.

Of note for this clonotype: A much larger clone lies a single base off, so this may be a read error. The V and J genes are TRBV27 and TRBJ1-1; D unclear. The germline gives CDR1 MNHEY, CDR2 SMNVEV (reference sequence). There are 18 residues in the CDR3. The CDR3 region has the DNA TGTGCCGGCAGTGAATTGGGCATCTACATGGAATTTGGGGCTGAAGCTTTCTTT. Translation: CAGSELGIYMEFGAEAFF.

On this clonotype itself: A read error is possible here, since a much larger clone lies one base away. This rearrangement joins TRBV6-5 to TRBJ1-5; no clear D gene. Germline lookup yields CDR1 MNHEY and CDR2 SVGAGI. The CDR3 contains 12 residues. The CDR3 nucleotides are TGTGCCAGCAGTTTGCCAATACAGCCCCAGCGTTTT. This sequence encodes CASSLPIQPQRF.

As regards this clonotype: Mismatch with germline at one junction end may stem from a read error. V is TRBV7-6 and J is TRBJ2-3; D may be TRBD2 (5 bases). This CDR3 has 15 amino acids. Germline V lookup: CDR1 SGHVS, CDR2 FNYEAQ. The CDR3 sequence is CASSYSTTPTDTQYF. The CDR3 DNA follows: TGTGCTAGCAGCTACTCGACTACCCCCACAGATACGCAGTATTTT.

Remarks on this clonotype: A much larger clone is a single base away; this may be a read error. The chain combines TRBV6-2 or TRBV6-3 with TRBJ2-7; D perhaps matches TRBD2 (5 bases). The CDR3 length is 14 residues. Germline CDR1 reads MNHEY; CDR2 reads SVGEGT. The CDR3 DNA sequence: TGTGCCAGCAGTTACGGAGGACTCGGGTACGAGCGGTACTTC. This encodes CASSYGGLGYERYF.

The count of this clonotype is one. The chain uses TRBV11-2 and TRBJ1-1, with D perhaps TRBD1 (6 bases). This CDR3 has 15 amino acids. Germline V gene sequence: CDR1 SGHAT, CDR2 FQNNGV. The V gene lost 5 bases and the J gene lost 6 bases, with 19 bases spanning the gap. The CDR3 region is CASSHTRGTGPEAFF. In nucleotides, the CDR3 is TGTGCCAGCAGCCACACGAGGGGGACCGGTCCTGAAGCTTTCTTT.

The chain recombines TRBV19 with TRBJ2-1, with D unclear. Trimming took off 5 bases at V and 9 bases at J, with 11 bases between the two ends. CDR3 length: 12 residues. The germline CDR1 and CDR2 sequences are LNHDA and SQIVND (reference sequence). CDR3 protein: CASSPPYSEQFF. Written as DNA, the CDR3 is TGTGCCAGTAGTCCCCCCTATAGTGAGCAGTTCTTC.

The V gene is TRBV6-2 or TRBV6-3, the J gene TRBJ1-1; D not resolved. From germline, CDR1 is MNHEY and CDR2 SVGEGT. This CDR3 contains 14 residues. Trimming left V 6 bases short and J 6 bases short, with 17 bases between. In nucleotides, the CDR3 is TGTGCCAGCAGCCAAGGAGGCCGGGGAGCTGAAGCTTTCTTT. This codes for CASSQGGRGAEAFF.

The rearrangement joins TRBV7-3 to TRBJ2-5; TRBD2 might be the D (6 bases). Germline values: CDR1 SGHTA, CDR2 FQGTGA. V lost 5 bases and J lost 4, with 14 bases in between. The CDR3 runs 14 residues. The CDR3 loop reads CASSPNRGRETQYF. In DNA, the CDR3 is TGTGCCAGCAGCCCCAACCGGGGGAGAGAGACCCAGTACTTC.

This clonotype turned up a few times. V is TRBV7-2 and J is TRBJ2-6; tentative D call: TRBD1 (6 bases). CDR1 and CDR2 (germline): SGHTA, FQGNSA. CDR3 size: 16 residues. V was trimmed by 0 bases and J by 4 bases, leaving 10 bases between them. The CDR3, as DNA: TGTGCCAGCAGCTTAGCGCCAGGGGTCGGGGCCAACGTCCTGACTTTC. Encoded protein: CASSLAPGVGANVLTF. The variable domain in full, completed from reference TRBV7-2 and TRBJ2-6, reads GAGVSQSPSNKVTEKGKDVELRCDPISGHTALYWYRQSLGQGLEFLIYFQGNSAPDKSGLPSDRFSAERTGGSVSTLTIQRTQQEDSAVYLCASSLAPGVGANVLTFGAGSRLTVL.